These 24 T cell receptor beta chains were sequenced from one sample in a study of blood T cell repertoires in COVID-19. The method was immunoSEQ multiplex PCR; TCRdb's version includes in-frame clones alone and lacks a portion of them. Of more than 55,000 clones in the sample, 80% to 95% were seen once. Sequenced material: peripheral blood. Receptors originate from a man older than 75 with acute or convalescent COVID-19.

The V gene is TRBV21-1, the J gene TRBJ1-4; whether TRBD1, the table's D call, matches the DNA was not checked. TRBV21-1 is a pseudogene. The CDR3 is made up of 17 amino acids. CDR3 nucleotide sequence: TGTGCCAGCAGCATCACGAGACAGGGACGGATTAATGAAAAACTGTTTTTT. Translation: CASSITRQGRINEKLFF.

The chain is built from TRBV6-5 and TRBJ1-1; D is perhaps TRBD1 (6 bases). Trimming removed 6 bases from V and 3 bases from J, with 14 bases in between. This CDR3 has 14 residues. CDR1 MNHEY and CDR2 SVGAGI come from the germline V gene. The CDR3 loop reads CASRTRDTYTEAFF. Here the CDR3 DNA reads TGTGCCAGCAGAACCCGGGACACCTACACTGAAGCTTTCTTT.

For this clone: This same CDR3 is encoded by further DNA sequences in the sample. The chain recombines TRBV7-2 with TRBJ2-3, with D perhaps TRBD2 (6 bases). This CDR3 has 16 residues. In germline, CDR1 is SGHTA, CDR2 FQGNSA. V gave up 1 base and J gave up 1 base, with 12 bases separating them. The CDR3: CASSLVVASGTDTQYF. CDR3 nucleotides: TGTGCCAGCAGCTTAGTCGTGGCTAGCGGCACAGATACGCAGTATTTT.

This clone was counted once. This chain links TRBV25-1 with TRBJ1-2, with TRBD1 as a possible D gene (6 bases). The CDR3 is made up of 14 amino acids. Trimming left V 4 bases short and J 8 bases short, with 17 bases between. From germline, CDR1 is MGHDK and CDR2 SYGVNS. The chain's CDR3 is CASSAARGAGGYTF. The CDR3 DNA is TGTGCCAGCAGTGCGGCCCGGGGGGCAGGAGGCTACACCTTC.

This clone was observed at least ten times. The junction and the germline gene differ at one end; a read error may be behind it. The chain uses TRBV7-7 and TRBJ2-7; 14 bases align to TRBD2. This CDR3 has 16 residues. The germline CDR1 and CDR2 sequences are SSHAT and FNYEAQ (reference sequence). CDR3 bases: TGTGCTAGCAGCCATTGGGGACTAGCGGGGGTTAACGAGCAGTACTTC. It yields the protein CASSHWGLAGVNEQYF.

This chain connects TRBV19 to TRBJ2-1, with TRBD2 matching 15 bases. V was pared by 3 bases and J by 9 bases, with 6 bases of the junction left unmatched. CDR1 and CDR2 (germline): LNHDA, SQIVND (reference sequence). CDR3 length: 16 residues. The CDR3 protein is CASSIRTSGGVGEQFF. The CDR3 DNA is TGTGCCAGTAGTATTCGGACTAGCGGGGGGGTCGGTGAGCAGTTCTTC. Looking up the rest from reference TRBV19 and TRBJ2-1 gives the full variable domain: DGGITQSPKYLFRKEGQNVTLSCEQNLNHDAMYWYRQDPGQGLRLIYYSQIVNDFQKGDIAEGYSVSREKKESFPLTVTSAQKNPTAFYLCASSIRTSGGVGEQFFGPGTRLTVL.

The chain uses TRBV5-4 and TRBJ1-6; D is possibly TRBD1 (5 bases). Trimming stripped 7 bases from V and 7 bases from J, with 12 bases between. This CDR3 has 13 amino acids. Germline values: CDR1 SGHNT, CDR2 YYREEE (reference sequence). The CDR3 protein is CASAPRGNSPLHF. In DNA, the CDR3 is TGTGCCAGCGCCCCCCGGGGGAATTCACCCCTCCACTTT.

This clone was seen once. The V gene is TRBV27, the J gene TRBJ1-1; a possible D gene is TRBD1 (5 bases). The germline V gene encodes CDR1 MNHEY and CDR2 SMNVEV (reference sequence). V gave up 3 bases and J gave up 8 bases, with 25 bases separating them. The CDR3 totals 17 residues. The CDR3 spells CASSFLKSGDLVGEAFF. In DNA form, the CDR3 reads TGTGCCAGCAGTTTTTTGAAAAGCGGGGACTTAGTAGGGGAAGCTTTCTTT.

This chain uses TRBV9 with TRBJ2-7, with 7 nucleotides matching TRBD1. The CDR3 contains 15 residues. Germline V lookup: CDR1 SGDLS, CDR2 YYNGEE. The V segment lost 4 bases and the J segment 4 bases; nucleotides outside the gene matches: 11. DNA for the CDR3: TGTGCCAGCAGCCCACAGGGGCAAGAATCTTACGAGCAGTACTTC. Protein product: CASSPQGQESYEQYF.

The chain combines TRBV28 with TRBJ1-4; 10 bases are shared with TRBD1. The CDR3 contains 15 residues. Germline assignment: CDR1 MDHEN and CDR2 SYDVKM. Trimming cost V 1 base and J 6 bases; bases outside gene matches: 2. The CDR3 region is CASSLLGTGDEKLFF. The CDR3 nucleotides are TGTGCCAGCAGTTTATTGGGGACAGGGGATGAAAAACTGTTTTTT.

The DNA for the CDR3 is TGTGCCAGCAGCAAGGGACAGGGGTACAATGAGCAGTTCTTC. It translates to CASSKGQGYNEQFF. The chain joins TRBV21-1 to TRBJ2-1; the table's D gene call, TRBD1, was not cross checked with the DNA. TRBV21-1 constitutes a pseudogene. There are 14 residues in the CDR3.

This chain joins TRBV19 and TRBJ1-2, with TRBD1 matching over 8 bases. Losses at the gene ends were 1 base for V and 10 bases for J; bases not matched to a gene: 5. The germline gives CDR1 LNHDA, CDR2 SQIVND (reference sequence). This CDR3 contains 13 residues. This CDR3 is CASSIAPDRAYTF. The CDR3 nucleotides are TGTGCCAGTAGTATAGCCCCGGACAGGGCCTACACCTTC.

This clone turned up a few times. CDR3 in DNA: TGTGCCAGTAGTCTTCTCAGGGACAGGGGGAGAATGAACACTGAAGCTTTCTTT. This gives the protein CASSLLRDRGRMNTEAFF. This chain links TRBV19 with TRBJ1-1; TRBD1 aligns across 11 bases. V dropped 5 bases and J dropped 0; count of bases not matched to a gene: 11. The CDR3 totals 18 residues. CDR1 is LNHDA and CDR2 is SQIVND in the germline V gene (reference sequence).

The chain combines TRBV25-1 with TRBJ2-2; a weak D match, TRBD1 (5 bases). Trimming shortened V by 4 bases and J by 7 bases, and 16 bases separated the two germline ends. The germline V gene encodes CDR1 MGHDK and CDR2 SYGVNS. The length of the CDR3 is 15 residues. CDR3 protein: CASSGPGRQSGELFF. CDR3 DNA sequence: TGTGCCAGCAGTGGCCCCGGAAGACAGAGCGGGGAGCTGTTTTTT.

This chain joins TRBV30 and TRBJ2-5; 10 nucleotides line up with TRBD2. Germline assignment: CDR1 GTSNPN and CDR2 SVGIG (reference sequence). The V and J ends lost 4 bases and 5 bases, in that order; junction bases with no gene match: 10. The CDR3 has 15 amino acids. The CDR3 sequence is CAWTPGLAARETQYF. The DNA of the CDR3 is TGTGCCTGGACCCCCGGACTAGCGGCCCGGGAGACCCAGTACTTC.

This chain links TRBV30 with TRBJ2-6; no clear D gene. V lost 4 bases and J lost 3, with 19 bases in between. This CDR3 region has 17 residues. The germline CDR1 and CDR2 sequences are GTSNPN and SVGIG (reference sequence). The CDR3, as DNA: TGTGCCTGGAATCCACGGTGGCCTGAGGTTGGGGCCAACGTCCTGACTTTC. Encoded protein: CAWNPRWPEVGANVLTF.

The gene calls are TRBV5-1 and TRBJ1-5; TRBD1 aligns across 7 bases. V dropped 0 bases and J dropped 4; count of bases not matched to a gene: 10. The CDR3 length is 17 residues. Germline V lookup: CDR1 SGHRS, CDR2 YFSETQ. The CDR3 spells CASSLVARQGENQPQHF. DNA for the CDR3: TGCGCCAGCAGCTTGGTGGCACGACAGGGAGAGAATCAGCCCCAGCATTTT.

Only a few counts were recorded for this clone. The chain uses TRBV6-1 and TRBJ1-1; possibly TRBD1 for D (5 bases). The CDR3 loop spans 15 amino acids. CDR1 and CDR2 (germline): MNHNS, SASEGT. V was trimmed by 1 base and J by 3 bases, leaving 12 bases between them. CDR3 sequence reads: CASSEGSGGDTEAFF. CDR3 sequence (DNA): TGTGCCAGCAGTGAAGGATCTGGGGGGGACACTGAAGCTTTCTTT.

The rearrangement links TRBV7-9 to TRBJ2-5, with TRBD2 matching 10 bases. CDR3 size: 14 residues. Germline values: CDR1 SEHNR, CDR2 FQNEAQ (reference sequence). The J segment lost 2 bases and the V segment lost 7 bases, leaving 4 bases of the junction unmatched. Written as DNA, the CDR3 is TGTGCCAGCAACCCAGCGGGGGGGCAAGAGACCCAGTACTTC. Translated: CASNPAGGQETQYF.

V is TRBV5-1 and J is TRBJ2-1; 10 nucleotides agree with TRBD2. V dropped 4 bases and J dropped 8; count of bases not matched to a gene: 3. CDR1 and CDR2 from the germline V gene are SGHRS and YFSETQ. The CDR3 consists of 13 residues. The CDR3 nucleotides read TGCGCCAGCAGCAGTCTAGCGGGGGATGAGCAGTTCTTC. Encoded protein: CASSSLAGDEQFF.

This sequence joins TRBV6-5 and TRBJ2-3; 11 bases are shared with TRBD1. Looked up from germline, CDR1 is MNHEY and CDR2 is SVGAGI. With V trimmed by 4 bases and J by 6 bases, 6 bases remained unmatched. The CDR3 runs 15 residues. CDR3 nucleotides: TGTGCCAGCAGTTCGCGGGACAGGGGGATCGATACGCAGTATTTT. Translated: CASSSRDRGIDTQYF.

The chain carries TRBV11-2 and TRBJ1-5; tentative D call: TRBD1 (6 bases). Germline lookup yields CDR1 SGHAT and CDR2 FQNNGV. The CDR3 runs 15 residues. Trimming pared 1 base from V and 1 base from J, leaving 8 bases between. DNA of the CDR3: TGTGCCAGCAGCTTAGCCACAGGGAGCAATCAGCCCCAGCATTTT. Encoded protein: CASSLATGSNQPQHF.

V and J are TRBV18 and TRBJ1-6; TRBD1 agrees at 8 bases. In germline, CDR1 is KGHSH, CDR2 LQKENI. The CDR3 spans 16 residues. With 1 base clipped from V and 9 bases from J, the junction kept 8 bases outside the gene matches. The CDR3 nucleotides are TGTGCCAGCTCACCACGAGTGGACAGGGAGGGTTCACCCCTCCACTTT. It is translated as CASSPRVDREGSPLHF.

The V gene is TRBV27, the J gene TRBJ1-4; D is perhaps TRBD1 (5 bases). V lost 5 bases and J 11 bases, leaving 9 bases between the germline ends. CDR1 MNHEY and CDR2 SMNVEV come from the germline V gene (reference sequence). The CDR3 spans 11 residues. For the CDR3, the DNA is TGTGCCAGCAGTCCACAGGTGAAACTGTTTTTT. It is translated as CASSPQVKLFF.